The 5 T cell receptor beta chains below come from one sample, sequenced in a study of shared clonotypes between healthy human individuals. Sequenced by immunoSEQ multiplex PCR; TCRdb stores in-frame clones only, minus some. The sample consists of around 200,000 clones, 80% to 95% of them appearing once. What was sequenced was naive CD4+ T cells sorted from blood. Subset meaning: CD45RA+ positively selected. These TCRs come from a woman aged 25 to 39 in good health.

The chain recombines TRBV5-4 with TRBJ2-7; D is undetermined. Germline V lookup: CDR1 SGHNT, CDR2 YYREEE (reference sequence). The CDR3 is 13 residues long. The V gene lost 2 bases and the J gene lost 2 bases, with 8 bases spanning the gap. This CDR3 is CASSLPQTYEQYF. As DNA, the CDR3 is TGTGCCAGCAGCTTACCGCAGACCTACGAGCAGTACTTC.

This chain uses TRBV7-3 with TRBJ2-5; 11 bases are shared with TRBD2. The DNA matches TRBJ2-7 better at its end, which makes the J call doubtful. Per the germline V gene, CDR1 is SGHTA and CDR2 is FQGTGA. The CDR3 totals 16 residues. The CDR3 sequence is CASSLLPGTSGYEQYF. Here the CDR3 DNA reads TGTGCCAGCAGCTTACTCCCCGGGACTAGCGGTTACGAGCAGTACTTC.

The chain joins TRBV5-1 to TRBJ1-1, with D perhaps matching TRBD1 (6 bases). Germline CDR1 is SGHRS and CDR2 is YFSETQ. The CDR3 is made up of 14 amino acids. V shed 4 bases and J shed 1 base, with 11 bases lying between them. The CDR3 sequence is CASSTGHGNTEAFF. DNA of the CDR3: TGCGCCAGCAGCACGGGACATGGGAACACTGAAGCTTTCTTT.

Here the CDR3 DNA reads TGCGCCAGCAGCTTGAAGAGTGTTGGGGCCAACGTCCTGACTTTC. It specifies CASSLKSVGANVLTF. This chain joins TRBV5-1 and TRBJ2-6, with D unclear. The V end was cut by 1 base, the J end by 3 bases, with 8 bases between. Looked up from germline, CDR1 is SGHRS and CDR2 is YFSETQ. The CDR3 is made up of 15 amino acids.

This rearrangement joins TRBV5-1 to TRBJ2-4; D call uncertain. Germline V gene sequence: CDR1 SGHRS, CDR2 YFSETQ. The CDR3 loop spans 15 amino acids. V lost 2 bases, J lost 1 base, and 10 bases lay in between. CDR3 coding DNA: TGCGCCAGCAGCTTAAAGGGTGCGGCCAAAAACATTCAGTACTTC. This gives the protein CASSLKGAAKNIQYF.